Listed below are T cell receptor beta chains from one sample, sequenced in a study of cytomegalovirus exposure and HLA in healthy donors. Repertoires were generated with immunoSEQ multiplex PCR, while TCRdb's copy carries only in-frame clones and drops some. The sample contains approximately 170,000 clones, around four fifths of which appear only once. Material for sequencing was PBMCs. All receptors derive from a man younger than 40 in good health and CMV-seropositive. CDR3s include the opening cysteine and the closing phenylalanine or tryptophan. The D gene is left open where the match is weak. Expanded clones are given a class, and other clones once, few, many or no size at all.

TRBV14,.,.,CASSQRWSSYEQYF
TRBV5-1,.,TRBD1,CASSLSGGYYEQYF
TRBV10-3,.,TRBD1,CAISGDRDLYQPQHF
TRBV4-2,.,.,CASSQERGGLTGELFF
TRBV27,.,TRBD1,CASTGGMNTGELFF
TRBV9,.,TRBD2,CASSPSGGAADTQYF
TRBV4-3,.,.,CASSQRYGEHEQFF
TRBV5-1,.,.,CASSLTDMNTEAFF
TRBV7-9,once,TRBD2,CASSVGLAIYEQYF
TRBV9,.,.,CASSLGTGPYEQYF
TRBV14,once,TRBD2,CASSQDWASGGNNEQFF
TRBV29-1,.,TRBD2,CSVGATSGGPEETQYF
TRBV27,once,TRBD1,CASRTPGQGLTADGYTF
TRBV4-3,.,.,CASSPGTDSRGYEQYF
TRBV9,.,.,CASSPGGGGLATDTQYF
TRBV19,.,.,CASTDRHSNQPQHF
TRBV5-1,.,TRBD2,CASSRGGVRRNEQFF
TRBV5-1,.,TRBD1,CASSRQTAGQGQETQYF
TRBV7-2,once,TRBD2,CASSPGSGAGTQYF
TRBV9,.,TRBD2,CASSVRGVEYEQYF
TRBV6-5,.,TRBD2,CASSRRGLATDTQYF
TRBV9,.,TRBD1,CASSINLQGNYGYTF
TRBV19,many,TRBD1,CASRTGLNEQYF
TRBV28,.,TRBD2,CASPPSGGLTDTQYF
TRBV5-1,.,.,CASSSIFNTEAFF
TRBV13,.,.,CASSPPNRGGYEQYF
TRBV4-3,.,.,CASSQLWRRTGELFF
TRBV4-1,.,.,CASSQIRTGSANEKLFF
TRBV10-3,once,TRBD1,CAIRPDRGLGYEQYF
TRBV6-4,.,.,CASNSYGSYEQYF
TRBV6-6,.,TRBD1,CASSQSQGGSNQPQHF
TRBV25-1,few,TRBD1,CASSVGQGIGYTF
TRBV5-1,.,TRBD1,CASRQGQGPGELFF
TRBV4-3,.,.,CASSQATGPNQPQHF
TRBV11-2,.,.,CASSLVGGIQYF
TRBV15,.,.,CATGGGGGNYGYTF
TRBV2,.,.,CASSPSRSSYEQYF
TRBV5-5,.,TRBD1,CASSSGQGSYEQYF
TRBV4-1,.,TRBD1,CASSKRIGTDTYEQYF
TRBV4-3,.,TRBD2,CASRQEGSGGLSTDTQYF
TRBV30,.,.,CAWNTALTGNTEAFF
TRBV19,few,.,CASSISTGNSYEQYF
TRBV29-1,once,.,CSVGKVQDTGELFF
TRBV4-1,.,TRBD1,CASSRGQGTNNSPLHF
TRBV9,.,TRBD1,CASSVRGLGGYTF
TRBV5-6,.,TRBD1,CASSPDGQGGFNTEAFF
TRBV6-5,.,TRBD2,CASFGSRDYKETQYF
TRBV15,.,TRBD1,CATSRDRGGEKLFF
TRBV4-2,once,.,CASSQDTVIDYGYTF
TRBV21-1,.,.,CASSKVIDREKDNSPLHF
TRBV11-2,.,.,CASSLGHYGYTF
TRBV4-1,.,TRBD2,CASSQKPSGGDEQFF
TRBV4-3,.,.,CASSPVAGSNYGYTF
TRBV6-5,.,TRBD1,CASRPRTGNLYEQYF
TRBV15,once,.,CATSRALGTFNSPLHF